The TCR beta chain described here comes from a study of T cell responses to AZD1222 COVID-19 vaccine. Findings and limits, study-wide: Sampling that yielded the repertoires occurred only after the peak T cell response. Baseline antibody screening turned up just a handful of seropositive AZD1222 recipients.

V shed 4 bases and J shed 2 bases, with 13 bases lying between them. The V gene's germline CDR1 is SGHRS and CDR2 YFSETQ. This CDR3 comprises 14 residues. Only in-frame clones appear in the TCRdb table, and some are missing; sequencing was by immunoSEQ multiplex PCR. The repertoire holds about 150,000 clones, 80% to 90% seen once, with roughly 4.7% in the top ten. With respect to this clone: Its specificity is not known.

This chain joins TRBV5-1 and TRBJ2-7, with a weak D call TRBD1 (6 bases). The receptor was derived from an adult in good health. The sample was peripheral blood, taken on day 0 of AZD1222 vaccination. The CDR3 DNA reads as TGCGCCAGCAGCCAAACCGGGACACCCTACGAGCAGTACTTC. It translates to CASSQTGTPYEQYF.